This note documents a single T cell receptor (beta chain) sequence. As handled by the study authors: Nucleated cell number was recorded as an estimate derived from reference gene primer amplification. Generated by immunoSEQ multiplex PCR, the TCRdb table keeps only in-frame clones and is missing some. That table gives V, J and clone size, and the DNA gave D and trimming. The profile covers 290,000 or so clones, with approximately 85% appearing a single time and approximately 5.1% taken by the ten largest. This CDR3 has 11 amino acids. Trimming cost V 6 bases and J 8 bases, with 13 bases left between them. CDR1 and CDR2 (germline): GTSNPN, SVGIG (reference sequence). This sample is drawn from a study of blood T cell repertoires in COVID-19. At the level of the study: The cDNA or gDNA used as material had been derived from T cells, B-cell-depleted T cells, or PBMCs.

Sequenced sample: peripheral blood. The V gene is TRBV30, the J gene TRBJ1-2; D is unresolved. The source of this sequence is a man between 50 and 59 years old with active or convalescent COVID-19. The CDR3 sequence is CACPVPGGYTF. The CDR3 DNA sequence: TGTGCCTGCCCCGTTCCAGGAGGCTACACCTTC.